The entry below gives a single T cell receptor (beta chain) sequence along with its context. The CDR3 totals 15 residues. Trimming pared 6 bases from V and 7 bases from J, leaving 20 bases between. CDR1 MNHEY and CDR2 SVGEGT come from the germline V gene. These data come from a study of blood T cell repertoires in COVID-19. Turning to the study itself: Sites across the United States, Italy and Spain contributed samples from acute and convalescent COVID-19. The cDNA or gDNA used as material had been derived from T cells, B-cell-depleted T cells, or PBMCs.

Source study methods: Using reference gene primer amplification, nucleated cell counts were estimated. Some clones are missing from TCRdb's copy, which holds only in-frame ones; the method was immunoSEQ multiplex PCR. The D gene and trimming were derived from the DNA, and the V and J assignments and clone size from that table. The data hold some 150,000 clones, with 80% to 90% observed a single time. The chain is built from TRBV6-2 or TRBV6-3 and TRBJ2-3, with D possibly matching TRBD2 (6 bases). Sequencing was done on a sample of peripheral blood. The sequence derives from a woman between 50 and 59 years old with active or convalescent COVID-19. The CDR3 DNA reads TGTGCCAGCAGCCCTCAAGGATCCGGAGGGAATACGCAGTATTTT. Its protein product is CASSPQGSGGNTQYF.